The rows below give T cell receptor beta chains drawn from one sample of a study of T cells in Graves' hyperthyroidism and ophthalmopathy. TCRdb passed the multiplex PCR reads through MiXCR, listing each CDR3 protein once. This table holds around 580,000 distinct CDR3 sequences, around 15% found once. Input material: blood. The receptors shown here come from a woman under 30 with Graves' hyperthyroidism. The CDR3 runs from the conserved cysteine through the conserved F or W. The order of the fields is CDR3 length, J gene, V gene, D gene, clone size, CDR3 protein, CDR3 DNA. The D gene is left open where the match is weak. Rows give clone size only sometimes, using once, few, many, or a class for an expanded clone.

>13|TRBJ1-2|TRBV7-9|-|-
CASSPSTGYGYTF
TGTGCCAGCAGCCCATCAACAGGGTATGGCTACACCTTC
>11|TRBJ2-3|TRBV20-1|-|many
CSARLRDTQYF
TGCAGTGCGCGCCTCCGGGATACGCAGTATTTT
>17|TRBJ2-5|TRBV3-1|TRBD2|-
CASSKGKWRGAGETQYF
TGTGCCAGCAGCAAAGGAAAATGGCGGGGGGCCGGAGAGACCCAGTACTTC
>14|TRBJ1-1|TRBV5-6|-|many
CASSLDTPNTEAFF
TGTGCCAGCAGCTTGGACACCCCTAATACTGAAGCTTTCTTT
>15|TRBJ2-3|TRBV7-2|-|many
CASSLEAAGAHTQYF
TGTGCCAGCAGCTTAGAGGCGGCAGGAGCACATACGCAGTATTTT
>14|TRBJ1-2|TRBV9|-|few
CASSVGTEPYGYTF
TGTGCCAGCAGCGTAGGGACAGAGCCCTATGGCTACACCTTC
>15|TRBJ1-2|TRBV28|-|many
CASSPPARANYGYTF
TGTGCCAGCAGTCCTCCCGCCAGGGCAAACTATGGCTACACCTTC
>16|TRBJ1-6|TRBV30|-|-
CAWRKGGGSYNSPLHF
TGTGCCTGGAGGAAGGGAGGTGGCTCCTATAATTCACCCCTCCACTTT
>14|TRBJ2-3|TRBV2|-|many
CASKEGPPTDTQYF
TGTGCCAGCAAGGAGGGACCACCCACAGATACGCAGTATTTT
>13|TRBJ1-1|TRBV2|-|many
CASSLSANTEAFF
TGTGCCAGCAGTCTCTCGGCGAACACTGAAGCTTTCTTT
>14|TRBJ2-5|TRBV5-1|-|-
CASSYRDTQETQYF
TGCGCCAGCAGCTACCGGGACACCCAAGAGACCCAGTACTTC
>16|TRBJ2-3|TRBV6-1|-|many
CASSYSLAARTDTQYF
TGTGCCAGCAGTTACTCTCTGGCGGCCCGCACAGATACGCAGTATTTT
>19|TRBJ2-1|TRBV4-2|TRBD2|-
CASSQAGLAGGWSYNEQFF
TGTGCCAGCAGCCAGGCGGGACTAGCGGGGGGGTGGTCCTACAATGAGCAGTTCTTC
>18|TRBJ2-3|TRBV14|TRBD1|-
CASSQVRQGAVFTDTQYF
TGTGCCAGCAGCCAAGTGCGGCAGGGGGCCGTCTTTACAGATACGCAGTATTTT
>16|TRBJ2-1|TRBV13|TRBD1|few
CASSSQPGQGYNEQFF
TGTGCCAGCAGCTCCCAACCGGGACAGGGCTACAATGAGCAGTTCTTC
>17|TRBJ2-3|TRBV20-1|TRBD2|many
CSASGGLAGWRRDTQYF
TGCAGTGCTAGTGGGGGACTAGCGGGCTGGAGGAGAGATACGCAGTATTTT
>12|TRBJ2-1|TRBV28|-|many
CASSFGGREQFF
TGTGCCAGCAGCTTCGGGGGGCGGGAGCAGTTCTTC
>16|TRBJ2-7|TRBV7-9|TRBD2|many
CASSLWTAGGFHEQYF
TGTGCCAGCAGCTTATGGACAGCGGGAGGGTTCCACGAGCAGTACTTC
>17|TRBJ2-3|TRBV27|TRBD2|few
CASSFEASGFNTDTQYF
TGTGCCAGCAGTTTTGAGGCTAGCGGATTTAACACAGATACGCAGTATTTT
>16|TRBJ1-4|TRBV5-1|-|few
CASSLASSSTNEKLFF
TGCGCCAGCAGCTTGGCCAGTTCTTCAACTAATGAAAAACTGTTTTTT
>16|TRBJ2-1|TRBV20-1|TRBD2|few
CSAPDFSAGGANEQFF
TGCAGTGCTCCCGATTTTAGTGCGGGAGGGGCCAATGAGCAGTTCTTC
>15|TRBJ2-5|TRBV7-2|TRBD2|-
CASRQSSGSGETQYF
TGTGCCAGCAGACAATCTAGCGGGAGCGGGGAGACCCAGTACTTC
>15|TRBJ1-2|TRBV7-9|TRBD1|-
CASISGQGAGYGYTF
TGTGCCAGCATCTCGGGGCAGGGGGCTGGCTATGGCTACACCTTC
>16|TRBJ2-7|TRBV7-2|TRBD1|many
CASSLATGQGYYEQYF
TGTGCCAGCAGCTTAGCGACGGGACAGGGATACTACGAGCAGTACTTC
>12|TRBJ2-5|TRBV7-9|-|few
CASSPWPSTQYF
TGTGCCAGCAGCCCCTGGCCTTCGACCCAGTACTTC
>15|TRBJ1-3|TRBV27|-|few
CASSLTWGPGNTIYF
TGTGCCAGCAGCCTAACGTGGGGACCTGGAAACACCATATATTTT
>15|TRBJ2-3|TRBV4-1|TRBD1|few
CASSRGQGDTDTQYF
TGCGCCAGCAGCCGAGGACAGGGAGACACAGATACGCAGTATTTT
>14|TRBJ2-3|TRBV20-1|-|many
CSARVRPSTDTQYF
TGCAGTGCTAGGGTTCGTCCTAGCACAGATACGCAGTATTTT
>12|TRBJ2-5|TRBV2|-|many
CASASSPETQYF
TGTGCCAGCGCCTCGTCCCCAGAGACCCAGTACTTC
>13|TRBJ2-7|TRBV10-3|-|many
CAISDRGENEQYF
TGTGCCATCAGTGACAGGGGAGAAAACGAGCAGTACTTC
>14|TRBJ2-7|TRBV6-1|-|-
CASSPIRTSYEQYF
TGTGCCAGCAGTCCCATACGAACTAGCTACGAGCAGTACTTC
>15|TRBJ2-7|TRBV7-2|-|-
CASTQRGISASEQYF
TGTGCCAGCACCCAGCGCGGGATTTCGGCTTCCGAGCAGTACTTC
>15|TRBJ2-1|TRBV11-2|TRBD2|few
CASSSSGSVYNEQFF
TGTGCCAGCAGCTCTAGCGGGAGTGTCTACAATGAGCAGTTCTTC
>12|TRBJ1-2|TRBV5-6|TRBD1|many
CASSAGQIGYTF
TGTGCCAGCAGCGCGGGACAGATCGGCTACACCTTC
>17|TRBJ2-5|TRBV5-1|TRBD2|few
CASSFGLVGTSQETQYF
TGCGCCAGCAGCTTCGGACTAGTTGGGACTTCCCAAGAGACCCAGTACTTC
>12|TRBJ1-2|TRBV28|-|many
CATNGGERGYTF
TGTGCCACCAACGGGGGCGAGAGGGGCTACACCTTC
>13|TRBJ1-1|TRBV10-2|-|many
CASSAWGYTEAFF
TGCGCCAGCAGTGCTTGGGGGTACACTGAAGCTTTCTTT
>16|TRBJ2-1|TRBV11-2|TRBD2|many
CASSELAGGLGNEQFF
TGTGCCAGCAGTGAACTAGCGGGGGGGCTTGGGAATGAGCAGTTCTTC
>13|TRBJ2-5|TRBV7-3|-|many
CASSLGVMNTQYF
TGTGCCAGCAGCTTAGGAGTCATGAACACCCAGTACTTC
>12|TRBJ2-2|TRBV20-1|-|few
CAGGRNTGELFF
TGCGCTGGGGGGCGAAACACCGGGGAGCTGTTTTTT
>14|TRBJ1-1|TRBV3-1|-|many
CASSTGTSFSEAFF
TGTGCCAGCAGCACCGGGACATCGTTCTCTGAAGCTTTCTTT
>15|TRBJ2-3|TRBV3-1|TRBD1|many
CASSRRTGLPDTQYF
TGTGCCAGCAGCCGTAGGACAGGGTTGCCAGATACGCAGTATTTT
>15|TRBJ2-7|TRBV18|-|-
CASSPGTGTLYEQYF
TGTGCCAGCTCACCGGGGACGGGGACCTTATACGAGCAGTACTTC
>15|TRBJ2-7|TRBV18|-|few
CASSPLSGAFYEQYF
TGTGCCAGCTCACCGTTATCGGGAGCTTTCTACGAGCAGTACTTC
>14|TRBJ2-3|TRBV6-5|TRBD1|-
CASSLTGVTDTQYF
TGTGCCAGCAGTTTGACAGGGGTCACAGATACGCAGTATTTT